The sequence of this TCR beta chain was determined in a study of T cell responses to AZD1222 COVID-19 vaccine. Method: immunoSEQ multiplex PCR; TCRdb's copy keeps in-frame clones and lacks some. Here the sample spans roughly 110,000 clones, almost 90% being singletons. This clone has just one count. The CDR3 is 13 amino acids. The ends were cut back, 9 bases at V and 2 bases at J, with 14 bases in the middle. The germline gives CDR1 MNHEY, CDR2 SVGAGI. Specimen: peripheral blood, collected on day 0 of AZD1222 vaccination. The TCR comes from an adult in good health. The V and J genes are TRBV6-5 and TRBJ2-7; D remains unclear. CDR3 region: CASQTAVAYEQYF. CDR3 nucleotides: TGTGCCAGTCAAACGGCCGTTGCCTACGAGCAGTACTTC.